The 27 T cell receptor beta chains reported below all come from one sample, sequenced in a study of shared clonotypes between healthy human individuals. Data came from immunoSEQ multiplex PCR; TCRdb stores just in-frame clones and leaves some out. The table has about 380,000 clones, roughly 96% seen once; the top ten hold 0.32%. The sample taken for sequencing was memory CD8+ T cells sorted from blood. Subset of the sample: CD45RO+ cells pooled with CCR7-negative TemRA cells. All receptors come from a man aged 30 to 39 in good health.

The rearrangement links TRBV4-2 to TRBJ1-3, with D uncertain. Deletions cut 1 base from V and 4 bases from J, with 11 bases between. Looked up from germline, CDR1 is LGHNA and CDR2 is YNFKEQ. The CDR3 consists of 15 residues. CDR3 in amino acids: CASSQVDGSGNTIYF. CDR3 DNA sequence: TGTGCCAGCAGCCAAGTTGATGGGTCCGGAAACACCATATATTTT.

The chain recombines TRBV11-2 with TRBJ2-5; D uncertain. Per germline, CDR1 SGHAT and CDR2 FQNNGV. Trimming left V 2 bases short and J 5 bases short, with 6 bases between. The CDR3 runs to 12 residues. CDR3 loop: CASSLMLETQYF. CDR3 nucleotides: TGTGCCAGCAGCTTAATGTTGGAGACCCAGTACTTC.

The chain links TRBV30 to TRBJ1-4, with D possibly TRBD1 on 6 matching bases. V was cut by 1 base and J by 13 bases, with 13 bases left in between. The length of the CDR3 is 12 residues. Germline V gives CDR1 GTSNPN, CDR2 SVGIG (reference sequence). The chain's CDR3 is CAWSGTAGALFF. CDR3 nucleotide sequence: TGTGCCTGGAGTGGGACAGCGGGGGCACTGTTTTTT.

V usage is TRBV6-5 and J usage is TRBJ1-2; D possibly corresponds to TRBD1 (6 bases). The CDR3 consists of 13 residues. CDR1 and CDR2 from the germline V gene are MNHEY and SVGAGI. The V end was cut by 6 bases, the J end by 3 bases, with 11 bases between. The CDR3 region is CASRPTGDYGYTF. For the CDR3, the DNA is TGTGCCAGCAGACCGACAGGTGACTATGGCTACACCTTC.

The CDR3 nucleotides read TGCGCCAGCAGCCCGTGGACTAGCAGAAGCACAGATACGCAGTATTTT. Its protein is CASSPWTSRSTDTQYF. The J gene is TRBJ2-3, the V gene TRBV5-1; TRBD2 aligns across 8 bases. Germline values: CDR1 SGHRS, CDR2 YFSETQ. V shed 4 bases, J shed 0 bases, and the junction held 7 bases outside the gene matches. The CDR3 consists of 16 residues. Full variable domain (remainder filled in from reference TRBV5-1 and TRBJ2-3): KAGVTQTPRYLIKTRGQQVTLSCSPISGHRSVSWYQQTPGQGLQFLFEYFSETQRNKGNFPGRFSGRQFSNSRSEMNVSTLELGDSALYLCASSPWTSRSTDTQYFGPGTRLTVL.

This chain links TRBV28 with TRBJ2-2, with 7 bases lining up with TRBD1. This CDR3 contains 16 residues. The V and J ends lost 5 bases and 0 bases, in that order; junction bases with no gene match: 6. Germline CDR1 MDHEN, CDR2 SYDVKM. The CDR3 region has the DNA TGTGCCAGCAGTACACTAGGGGGCCCGAACACCGGGGAGCTGTTTTTT. This sequence encodes CASSTLGGPNTGELFF.

The chain has TRBV10-3 and TRBJ2-6; TRBD2 is a possible D gene (7 bases). CDR1 and CDR2 (germline): ENHRY, SYGVKD. Trimming shortened V by 7 bases and J by 2 bases, and 12 bases separated the two germline ends. The CDR3 runs to 15 residues. CDR3: CAIKGEGTGANVLTF. Written as DNA, the CDR3 is TGTGCCATCAAGGGGGAGGGGACTGGGGCCAACGTCCTGACTTTC.

With regard to this clone: At the DNA level, this CDR3 is encoded by other sequences in the same sample as well. The rearrangement links TRBV5-1 to TRBJ2-7; D uncertain. Trimming pared 3 bases from V and 3 bases from J, leaving 4 bases between. There are 11 residues in the CDR3. Germline V CDR1 and CDR2: SGHRS, YFSETQ. The chain's CDR3 is CASSSDYEQYF. As DNA, the CDR3 is TGCGCCAGCAGCTCCGACTACGAGCAGTACTTC.

This clone is a singleton in its sample. The J gene is TRBJ1-1, the V gene TRBV5-1; TRBD1 matches 9 bases. This CDR3 region has 16 residues. Germline assignment: CDR1 SGHRS and CDR2 YFSETQ. After removal of 2 bases from V and 4 bases from J, the junction contained 9 bases not matched to a gene. The CDR3 DNA sequence: TGCGCCAGCAGCTTTAACAGGGGGCGGCCTCTCACTGAAGCTTTCTTT. Its translation is CASSFNRGRPLTEAFF.

The chain joins TRBV15 to TRBJ2-3, with 10 bases matching TRBD2. Germline-derived CDR1 and CDR2 are LNHNV and YYDKDF (reference sequence). This CDR3 spans 16 amino acids. J was trimmed by 2 bases and V by 7 bases; bases with no gene match: 9. For the CDR3, the DNA is TGTGCCACCAAAAAACCCAGCGGGAGGGCCACAGATACGCAGTATTTT. Translated: CATKKPSGRATDTQYF.

The chain uses TRBV19 and TRBJ1-4, with D hard to call. This CDR3 is 13 amino acids long. Germline CDR1 LNHDA, CDR2 SQIVND (reference sequence). Trimming removed 5 bases at V and 6 bases at J, with 10 bases between. The CDR3 protein is CASSGYHHEKLFF. CDR3 bases: TGTGCCAGTAGTGGATACCACCATGAAAAACTGTTTTTT.

This clone is a singleton in its sample. V usage is TRBV30 and J usage is TRBJ2-5; D remains unclear. V was clipped by 0 bases and J by 6 bases, with 5 bases between them. Germline-derived CDR1 and CDR2 are GTSNPN and SVGIG (reference sequence). The CDR3 contains 11 residues. In DNA form, the CDR3 reads TGTGCCTGGAGTGTAAGGCAGACCCAGTACTTC. Translated, it gives CAWSVRQTQYF.

The chain joins TRBV27 to TRBJ2-7, with a tentative D call TRBD1 (6 bases). V lost 6 bases and J lost 3, with 12 bases in between. Germline V CDR1 and CDR2: MNHEY, SMNVEV (reference sequence). The CDR3 length is 13 residues. The CDR3 spells CASRGAVVYEQYF. CDR3 nucleotides: TGTGCCAGCAGGGGGGCTGTTGTCTACGAGCAGTACTTC.

This chain joins TRBV28 and TRBJ1-5, with TRBD1 identical over 7 bases. V lost 10 bases to trimming and J lost 4 bases; unmatched junction nucleotides: 13. Germline V lookup: CDR1 MDHEN, CDR2 SYDVKM. CDR3 size: 15 residues. The CDR3 DNA is TGTGCCACAAAAGACCAGACAGGGACTAATCAGCCCCAGCATTTT. It translates to CATKDQTGTNQPQHF. Filled out from reference TRBV28 and TRBJ1-5, the complete variable domain reads DVKVTQSSRYLVKRTGEKVFLECVQDMDHENMFWYRQDPGLGLRLIYFSYDVKMKEKGDIPEGYSVSREKKERFSLILESASTNQTSMYLCATKDQTGTNQPQHFGDGTRLSIL.

The chain joins TRBV2 to TRBJ2-7; no clear D gene. Germline CDR1 and CDR2: SNHLY and FYNNEI. CDR3 length: 16 residues. V lost 7 bases and J lost 0, with 19 bases in between. The CDR3 is CASTQSRFLISYEQYF. CDR3 DNA: TGTGCCAGCACCCAAAGCAGGTTCCTTATCTCCTACGAGCAGTACTTC.

V and J are TRBV7-2 and TRBJ1-2; D is undetermined. CDR1 and CDR2 from the germline V gene are SGHTA and FQGNSA. V lost 7 bases and J lost 1, with 19 bases in between. This CDR3 has 16 residues. The chain's CDR3 is CASTLRYTSHNYGYTF. The CDR3 region has the DNA TGTGCCAGCACCCTTAGGTACACCTCACATAACTATGGCTACACCTTC.

The CDR3 DNA reads TGTGCCAGCAGACAAGGGGGGGCTAGCTATGGCTACACCTTC. Its protein product is CASRQGGASYGYTF. The rearrangement uses TRBV6-5 and TRBJ1-2; a possible D gene is TRBD1 (6 bases). Trimming stripped 6 bases from V and 4 bases from J, with 15 bases between. Germline V gene lookup returns CDR1 MNHEY and CDR2 SVGAGI. This CDR3 has 14 amino acids.

This clone appeared once. This rearrangement joins TRBV5-1 to TRBJ2-7; 9 bases align to TRBD2. V lost 3 bases, J lost 1 base, and 17 bases stayed unmatched. There are 19 residues in the CDR3. Germline V lookup: CDR1 SGHRS, CDR2 YFSETQ. This CDR3 reads CASSSLPSNWAGGSYEQYF. CDR3 coding DNA: TGCGCCAGCAGCTCACTCCCGAGTAACTGGGCGGGAGGGTCCTACGAGCAGTACTTC.

The CDR3 reads CATSRPGETQYF. DNA for the CDR3: TGTGCCACCAGCAGACCGGGGGAGACCCAGTACTTC. The chain employs TRBV15 and TRBJ2-5; D is perhaps TRBD2 (5 bases). The CDR3 covers 12 residues. Trimming shortened V by 2 bases and J by 5 bases, and 6 bases separated the two germline ends. CDR1 and CDR2 (germline): LNHNV, YYDKDF (reference sequence). Drawing the rest from reference TRBV15 and TRBJ2-5, the complete variable domain is DAMVIQNPRYQVTQFGKPVTLSCSQTLNHNVMYWYQQKSSQAPKLLFHYYDKDFNNEADTPDNFQSRRPNTSFCFLDIRSPGLGDTAMYLCATSRPGETQYFGPGTRLLVL.

This clone occurred once. V gene TRBV27 combines with J gene TRBJ2-3; 7 positions agree with TRBD1. Germline V lookup: CDR1 MNHEY, CDR2 SMNVEV (reference sequence). J lost 3 bases, V lost 0 bases, and 6 bases had no gene match. The CDR3 runs to 16 residues. DNA for the CDR3: TGTGCCAGCAGTTTATCTTGGGACAGCGGAACAGATACGCAGTATTTT. Translation gives CASSLSWDSGTDTQYF.

The V gene is TRBV5-1, the J gene TRBJ2-3, with D uncertain. CDR3 length: 13 residues. The germline V gene has CDR1 SGHRS and CDR2 YFSETQ. V lost 0 bases and J 4 bases, leaving 6 bases between the germline ends. The CDR3 DNA is TGCGCCAGCAGCTTGGTAGGGTCAGATACGCAGTATTTT. Its translation: CASSLVGSDTQYF.

In this sample, this clone turned up once. The chain uses TRBV11-1 and TRBJ2-1; D may be TRBD2 (6 bases). Trimming took 7 bases from V and 5 from J, leaving 15 bases between them. The CDR3 runs to 14 residues. The germline CDR1 and CDR2 sequences are SGHAT and FQDESV (reference sequence). The CDR3 sequence is CASTPRGLNNEQFF. The CDR3 DNA sequence: TGTGCCAGCACCCCTAGGGGACTCAACAATGAGCAGTTCTTC.

This chain uses TRBV30 with TRBJ2-5; D not certain. The CDR3 contains 10 residues. V lost 5 bases, J lost 5 bases, and 6 bases lay in between. Germline loops: CDR1 GTSNPN, CDR2 SVGIG (reference sequence). CDR3 DNA sequence: TGTGCCTGGGAGCGCGAGACCCAGTACTTC. It is translated as CAWERETQYF.

J is TRBJ2-3 and V is TRBV7-2; D unresolved. Deletions cut 5 bases from V and 4 bases from J, with 10 bases between. The CDR3 runs to 13 residues. CDR1 and CDR2 from the germline V gene are SGHTA and FQGNSA. CDR3 sequence (DNA): TGTGCCAGCAGCGTAAGGTCAGCAGATACGCAGTATTTT. It yields the protein CASSVRSADTQYF.

The chain has TRBV28 and TRBJ2-7, with D possibly called TRBD1 or TRBD2 (5 bases each). In germline, CDR1 is MDHEN, CDR2 SYDVKM. Trimming cost V 3 bases and J 0 bases, with 12 bases left between them. CDR3 length: 15 residues. The CDR3 protein is CASSFSGRGSYEQYF. The CDR3 DNA reads TGTGCCAGCAGTTTCTCGGGACGAGGCTCCTACGAGCAGTACTTC.

This clone was found once. This chain links TRBV5-5 with TRBJ1-2; D gene unclear. CDR1 is SGHKS, CDR2 YYEKEE, per germline (reference sequence). The CDR3 is made up of 15 amino acids. V was trimmed by 3 bases and J by 3 bases, leaving 15 bases between them. Here the CDR3 reads CASSWLFPGDYGYTF. CDR3 in DNA: TGTGCCAGCAGCTGGCTATTCCCCGGCGACTATGGCTACACCTTC.

V and J are TRBV5-6 and TRBJ2-7, with TRBD2 matching over 14 bases. V lost 4 bases to trimming and J lost 12 bases; unmatched junction nucleotides: 15. Germline-derived CDR1 and CDR2 are SGHDT and YYEEEE. This CDR3 is built from 16 residues. In DNA form, the CDR3 reads TGTGCCAGCAGCCCAATGGAAGGGGGACTAGCGGGAGTTCTGTACTTC. Its translation is CASSPMEGGLAGVLYF.